A single sample is the source of the 25 T cell receptor beta chains below, sequenced in a study of T cells in Graves' hyperthyroidism and ophthalmopathy. There were TCR beta CDR3 regions amplified from RNA transcripts. With the HTBI primer set, the TCR CDR3 went through a first round of RT-PCR. One entry per CDR3 protein results from TCRdb running MiXCR on the multiplex PCR reads. The sample contains roughly 640,000 distinct CDR3 sequences, 16% of which appear only once. The sample consisted of blood. These receptors all come from a woman aged 35 to 49 with Graves' ophthalmopathy.

The chain combines TRBV5-1 with TRBJ2-6, with a weak D call TRBD2 (6 bases). Germline CDR1 SGHRS, CDR2 YFSETQ. V shed 4 bases and J shed 3 bases, with 17 bases lying between them. This CDR3 is built from 17 residues. DNA of the CDR3: TGCGCCAGCAGCCCCCGGGAGTCTGGGAGTGGGGCCAACGTCCTGACTTTC. Translation gives CASSPRESGSGANVLTF.

This clonotype was recorded many times. The rearrangement joins TRBV2 to TRBJ2-7, with D possibly being TRBD1 (6 bases). The CDR3 runs 12 residues. CDR1 SNHLY and CDR2 FYNNEI come from the germline V gene. The V end was cut by 7 bases, the J end by 2 bases, with 9 bases between. The CDR3 sequence: CASIGTPYEQYF. CDR3 sequence (DNA): TGTGCCAGCATTGGGACACCCTACGAGCAGTACTTC.

The V call is TRBV20-1, the J call TRBJ1-4, with 9 nucleotides matching TRBD1. The J segment lost 9 bases and the V segment lost 6 bases, leaving 8 bases of the junction unmatched. The CDR3 length is 13 residues. Germline V gives CDR1 DFQATT, CDR2 SNEGSKA (reference sequence). The CDR3, as DNA: TGCAGTGCAACCGACAGGGGGAGGCAAAAACTGTTTTTT. Amino acids: CSATDRGRQKLFF.

This clonotype has a handful of counts. V is TRBV10-3 and J is TRBJ2-7, with D maybe TRBD1 (6 bases). V lost 3 bases to trimming and J lost 3 bases, with 9 bases between them. This CDR3 is 13 amino acids long. Germline CDR1 ENHRY, CDR2 SYGVKD. The CDR3 DNA reads as TGTGCCATCAGTGAAACAGGGATCTACGAGCAGTACTTC. Protein sequence: CAISETGIYEQYF.

This sequence joins TRBV6-1 and TRBJ1-3, with D possibly being TRBD1 (5 bases). CDR3 size: 15 residues. Germline assignment: CDR1 MNHNS and CDR2 SASEGT. V was cut by 6 bases and J by 2 bases, with 14 bases left in between. CDR3 region: CASSNLGTAGNTIYF. Written as DNA, the CDR3 is TGTGCCAGCAGCAACCTCGGGACGGCTGGAAACACCATATATTTT.

This clonotype has a handful of counts. This rearrangement joins TRBV6-1 to TRBJ1-4, with TRBD1 identical over 9 bases. The germline V gene has CDR1 MNHNS and CDR2 SASEGT. CDR3 length equals 13 residues. V shed 4 bases, J shed 6 bases, and the junction held 0 bases outside the gene matches. CDR3 nucleotide sequence: TGTGCCAGCAGTGGGACAGGGGATGAAAAACTGTTTTTT. Its translation: CASSGTGDEKLFF.

The genes are TRBV11-2 and TRBJ2-3, with 12 bases identical to TRBD2. CDR3 size: 18 residues. V trimming: 5 bases; J trimming: 0 bases; junction bases outside the gene matches: 9. Per germline, CDR1 SGHAT and CDR2 FQNNGV. The CDR3 reads CASSGRTSGITSTDTQYF. Here the CDR3 DNA reads TGTGCCAGCAGCGGAAGGACTAGCGGGATAACTAGCACAGATACGCAGTATTTT.

The table lists this clonotype with many counts. V and J are TRBV2 and TRBJ2-7; D unclear. CDR1 is SNHLY, CDR2 FYNNEI, per germline. Trimming shortened V by 4 bases and J by 0 bases, and 4 bases separated the two germline ends. CDR3 length equals 12 residues. The CDR3 DNA sequence: TGTGCCAGCAGTGGGATCTCCTACGAGCAGTACTTC. Its translation: CASSGISYEQYF.

This clonotype has more than one count but fewer than ten. The junction does not match germline at one end; this may be a read error. The V call is TRBV12-3 or TRBV12-4, the J call TRBJ1-3, with D possibly being TRBD1 (5 bases). The CDR3 has 14 amino acids. In nucleotides, the CDR3 is TGTGCCGGCAGTTTGCCAGGGTTCGGAAACACCATATATTTT. This gives the protein CAGSLPGFGNTIYF.

Comment on this clonotype: This may stem from a read error, because a much larger clone lies one nucleotide away. V is TRBV3-1 and J is TRBJ2-7; TRBD2 might be the D (7 bases). CDR1 LGHDT and CDR2 YNNKEL come from the germline V gene (reference sequence). Trimming removed 6 bases at V and 7 bases at J, with 16 bases between. The CDR3 is 13 amino acids. DNA of the CDR3: TGTGCCAGCAGATGGGGGGGGCTTGAGGAGCAGTACTTC. Translating gives CASRWGGLEEQYF.

The gene calls are TRBV27 and TRBJ2-3; D might be TRBD1 (7 bases). V lost 3 bases and J 4 bases, leaving 14 bases between the germline ends. This CDR3 is built from 15 residues. Germline V gene lookup returns CDR1 MNHEY and CDR2 SMNVEV (reference sequence). For the CDR3, the DNA is TGTGCCAGCAGTTTCGCAGGGGGGTCAGCAGATACGCAGTATTTT. It specifies CASSFAGGSADTQYF.

The gene calls are TRBV12-3 or TRBV12-4 and TRBJ2-1; 12 bases line up with TRBD2. V lost 4 bases and J lost 9; bases outside the gene matches: 7. CDR3 size: 15 residues. This chain's CDR3 is CASSSQTSGGAEQFF. The CDR3 DNA sequence: TGTGCCAGCAGTTCACAGACTAGCGGGGGTGCTGAGCAGTTCTTC.

The V call is TRBV7-7, the J call TRBJ2-5; the D gene could be TRBD1 or TRBD2 (6 bases each). The CDR3 spans 13 residues. Germline CDR1 reads SSHAT; CDR2 reads FNYEAQ (reference sequence). Here the CDR3 DNA reads TGTGCTAGCGCCCGAAGGGGGAGGGAGACCCAGTACTTC. Translated: CASARRGRETQYF.

V and J are TRBV20-1 and TRBJ1-4, with D tentatively TRBD1 (6 bases). This CDR3 spans 13 amino acids. Germline CDR1 and CDR2: DFQATT and SNEGSKA (reference sequence). V was pared by 4 bases and J by 3 bases, with 9 bases between. Here the CDR3 DNA reads TGCAGTGCTATGAAGGGGGCTAATGAAAAACTGTTTTTT. Amino acid sequence: CSAMKGANEKLFF.

This clonotype has just a few counts. The V and J genes are TRBV19 and TRBJ1-5; D might be TRBD1 (5 bases). Germline lookup yields CDR1 LNHDA and CDR2 SQIVND (reference sequence). The V and J ends lost 4 bases and 3 bases respectively, with 16 bases between them. The CDR3 consists of 16 residues. This CDR3 reads CASSTEPGLNNQPQHF. In DNA, the CDR3 is TGTGCCAGTAGTACAGAACCGGGACTAAACAATCAGCCCCAGCATTTT.

The rearrangement joins TRBV30 to TRBJ2-3; 10 nucleotides agree with TRBD2. This CDR3 region has 17 residues. V shed 1 base, J shed 0 bases, and the junction held 7 bases outside the gene matches. Germline V gene sequence: CDR1 GTSNPN, CDR2 SVGIG (reference sequence). The CDR3 reads CAWSGGLAGASTDTQYF. DNA of the CDR3: TGTGCCTGGAGTGGCGGCCTAGCGGGAGCAAGCACAGATACGCAGTATTTT.

This clonotype was picked up many times. V and J are TRBV30 and TRBJ2-7; perhaps D is TRBD1 or TRBD2 (5 bases each). Trimming removed 0 bases from V and 3 bases from J, with 12 bases in between. Germline CDR1 and CDR2: GTSNPN and SVGIG (reference sequence). The CDR3 has 14 amino acids. CDR3 DNA sequence: TGTGCCTGGAGTGTACAAGGGACCAACTACGAGCAGTACTTC. It encodes CAWSVQGTNYEQYF.

This clonotype was seen many times. The rearrangement links TRBV6-1 to TRBJ1-1; 7 bases agree with TRBD1. J lost 4 bases, V lost 8 bases, and 7 bases had no gene match. The CDR3 contains 13 residues. Germline V gives CDR1 MNHNS, CDR2 SASEGT. CDR3 nucleotide sequence: TGTGCCAGCGTTAGACAGGGCGGCACTGAAGCTTTCTTT. It yields the protein CASVRQGGTEAFF.

In its sample, this clonotype was seen many times. The gene calls are TRBV6-1 and TRBJ2-1; 8 bases fit TRBD2. Trimming cost V 8 bases and J 4 bases; bases outside gene matches: 13. Germline CDR1 reads MNHNS; CDR2 reads SASEGT. The CDR3 spans 16 residues. CDR3 amino acids: CASCPGGGETYNEQFF. The DNA of the CDR3 is TGTGCCAGCTGTCCGGGGGGGGGGGAGACGTACAATGAGCAGTTCTTC.

This clonotype was picked up many times. V gene TRBV7-9 combines with J gene TRBJ1-1; D is uncertain. Trimming removed 7 bases from V and 6 bases from J, with 9 bases in between. From germline, CDR1 is SEHNR and CDR2 FQNEAQ (reference sequence). The CDR3 has 11 amino acids. The CDR3 bases are TGTGCCAGCACTTATGTGCCTGAAGCTTTCTTT. The encoded protein is CASTYVPEAFF.

The rearrangement joins TRBV20-1 to TRBJ2-4; the D call may be TRBD1 or TRBD2 (5 bases each). The V gene's germline CDR1 is DFQATT and CDR2 SNEGSKA (reference sequence). V was trimmed by 3 bases and J by 9 bases, leaving 9 bases between them. There are 11 residues in the CDR3. CDR3 region: CSASGTTIQYF. The CDR3 nucleotides are TGCAGTGCTAGCGGGACGACCATTCAGTACTTC.

The CDR3 sequence: CSARGTSGGETQYF. The CDR3 nucleotides read TGCAGTGCTAGGGGGACTAGCGGGGGAGAGACCCAGTACTTC. The chain is built from TRBV20-1 and TRBJ2-5; 14 bases fit TRBD2. CDR1 is DFQATT, CDR2 SNEGSKA, per germline (reference sequence). J gave up 4 bases and V 3 bases, and 1 base lay outside the gene matches. There are 14 residues in the CDR3.

This clonotype was recorded a few times. V usage is TRBV5-1 and J usage is TRBJ2-5, with D uncertain. Germline V gene sequence: CDR1 SGHRS, CDR2 YFSETQ. V was cut by 5 bases and J by 2 bases, with 16 bases left in between. The CDR3 loop spans 15 amino acids. This CDR3 is CASRVRTLIQETQYF. CDR3 in DNA: TGCGCCAGCAGGGTCCGGACCCTTATACAAGAGACCCAGTACTTC.

This clonotype was detected a few times. CDR3 bases: TGTGCCAGCAGCTTATATCAGGGCCCGTGGGGGCAGTACTTC. Translation: CASSLYQGPWGQYF. This chain links TRBV7-2 with TRBJ2-7; weak D call: TRBD1 (5 bases). This CDR3 is built from 14 residues. The V gene lost 2 bases and the J gene lost 9 bases, with 17 bases spanning the gap. Germline V CDR1 and CDR2: SGHTA, FQGNSA.

On this clonotype itself: This clone may be a read error of a much larger clone one base away. The chain carries TRBV20-1 and TRBJ1-1; D gene unclear. V lost 5 bases and J 1 base, leaving 14 bases between the germline ends. Germline assignment: CDR1 DFQATT and CDR2 SNEGSKA (reference sequence). The CDR3 spans 14 residues. The CDR3 reads CSAARLDSNTEAFF. The CDR3, as DNA: TGCAGTGCTGCACGCTTGGACTCGAACACTGAAGCTTTCTTT.